The 2 T cell receptor beta chains below come from one sample, sequenced in a study of identical twins. TCRdb processed the 5' RACE reads anew with MiXCR; each CDR3 protein has one entry. Of roughly 480,000 distinct CDR3 sequences listed, 24% are singletons. Another study also made use of these data, one on T cells expressing NK-cell markers.

Sequenced: CD4+ T cells sorted from blood. All receptors come from a woman younger than 30 in good health.

Only a few counts were recorded for this clonotype. CDR3 bases: TGCAGTGCTAGAGACCACGTCAGCCGGCGGGGGGGCGCAGATACGCAGTATTTT. It codes for CSARDHVSRRGGADTQYF. The chain is built from TRBV20-1 and TRBJ2-3; 9 bases are shared with TRBD2. The CDR3 is 18 amino acids. The germline V gene has CDR1 DFQATT and CDR2 SNEGSKA (reference sequence). Unmatched junction bases numbered 14, after V lost 0 bases and J lost 4 bases.

This clonotype showed up just a few times. The chain employs TRBV20-1 and TRBJ2-3; tentative D call: TRBD2 (5 bases). Germline assignment: CDR1 DFQATT and CDR2 SNEGSKA (reference sequence). Between the trimmed V and J ends, which lost 2 bases and 6 bases, there was a span of 15 bases. The CDR3 has 14 amino acids. The CDR3 nucleotides are TGCAGTGCTAGATTGGACTTCCGGCCGGATACGCAGTATTTT. Its protein product is CSARLDFRPDTQYF.